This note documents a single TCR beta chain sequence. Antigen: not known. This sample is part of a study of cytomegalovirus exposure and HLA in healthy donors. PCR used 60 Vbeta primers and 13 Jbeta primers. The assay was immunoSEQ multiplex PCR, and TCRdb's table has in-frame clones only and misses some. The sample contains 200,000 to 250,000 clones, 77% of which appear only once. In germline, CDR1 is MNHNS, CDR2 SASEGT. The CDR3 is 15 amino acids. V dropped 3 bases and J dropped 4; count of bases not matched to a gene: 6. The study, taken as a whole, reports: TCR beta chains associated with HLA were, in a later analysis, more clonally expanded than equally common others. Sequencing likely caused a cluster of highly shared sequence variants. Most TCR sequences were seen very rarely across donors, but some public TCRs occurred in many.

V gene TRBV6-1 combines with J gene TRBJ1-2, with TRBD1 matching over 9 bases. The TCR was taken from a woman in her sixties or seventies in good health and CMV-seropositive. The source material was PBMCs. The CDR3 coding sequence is TGTGCCAGCAGTGAGGGACAGGGACATACCTATGGCTACACCTTC. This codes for CASSEGQGHTYGYTF.